This T cell receptor (beta chain) was recovered during a study of CD8 T cells in ankylosing spondylitis (dated by TCRdb to the late 2010s). Regarding the research as a whole: The study set out to find disease-linked TCR variants by profiling T cell receptor beta repertoires in ankylosing spondylitis patients and healthy donors. Peripheral blood was sampled, and synovial fluid was additionally collected from ankylosing spondylitis patients. The full study cohort comprised 25 ankylosing spondylitis patients and roughly 100 healthy donors.

Sequencing was performed on an Illumina HiSeq 2500. TCR beta libraries were prepared by quantitative 5'-RACE with molecular barcodes. On the authors' methods: A new computational method, built on a probabilistic model of VDJ rearrangement, was used to identify disease-linked TCR variants. TCRdb reprocessed the public reads (quality trimming at Q25 with fastp, clone calling with MiXCR) and kept in-frame beta chains. Rows with one shared CDR3 protein collapse into an entry with the most common genes and DNA. These V and J calls rely on TCRdb rather than the paper's analysis. The sample records roughly 350,000 distinct CDR3 sequences, less than 9.5% of which are singletons. The biggest ten clones account for roughly 15% of the sample. The CDR3 goes from the cysteine to the phenylalanine over 16 residues. The sequence is cut down to CDR3 DNA, 48 bases in frame from base 1. The germline V gene specifies LGHNA as CDR1 and YSLEER as CDR2. Germline trimming amounts to 4 bases on V and 9 bases on J, with 15 as the count of junction bases outside the gene matches.

Results and caveats for the whole study, not just this receptor: According to the report, matched synovial fluid samples from ankylosing spondylitis patients were significantly enriched for the disease-linked clones. The disease-linked clones showed a CD8+ phenotype and occurred at relatively low frequencies in peripheral blood. Blood from ankylosing spondylitis patients appeared to be characterized by a TCR beta motif composed of under ten highly homologous amino acid variants. Some of the motif variants had been reported before in the synovial fluid and blood of reactive arthritis patients, a finding that suggests common disease-initiation mechanisms.

About this clonotype itself: What this receptor recognizes is not known. Base qualities are not recorded, but no much larger clone differs from it by a single base.

This receptor was taken from a male donor with ankylosing spondylitis. The V and J genes are TRBV4-3 and TRBJ2-1, with 7 bases aligning to TRBD2. Sample: blood, either unsorted or a sorted T cell fraction (not recorded which). The base sequence is TGCGCCAGCAGCCGAGGCGGCGGGGGTAGCGTCACTGAGCAGTTCTTC. It translates as CASSRGGGGSVTEQFF.